This paragraph reports one T cell receptor beta chain. Seattle researchers signed up patients amid active infection and tracked them longitudinally. The length of the CDR3 is 15 residues. V lost 6 bases, J lost 4 bases, and 9 bases stayed unmatched. CDR1 and CDR2 (germline): MNHEY, SVGAGI. The data were taken from a study of blood T cell repertoires in COVID-19. Authors' processing steps: From reference gene primer amplification, estimates of nucleated cell counts were derived. Profiling relied on immunoSEQ multiplex PCR, and the TCRdb table lists in-frame clones only, not all of them. The V and J calls and clone size are taken from that table; D and trimming were inferred from the DNA. This table has about 240,000 clones, about 88% appearing once.

Material for sequencing was peripheral blood. This sequence originates from a woman aged 45-65 years with COVID-19, enrolled during active disease. The chain links TRBV6-5 to TRBJ2-3, with 8 nucleotides matching TRBD2. The CDR3: CASSERRGDSDTQYF. The DNA of the CDR3 is TGTGCCAGCAGCGAGCGGCGGGGGGATTCAGATACGCAGTATTTT.